This passage covers 10 T cell receptor beta chains from one sample sequenced in a study of blood T cells in healthy people across ages. With a J-beta primer mix and a sample-barcoded 5' primer, a second PCR ran about 7 to 12 cycles. TCRdb re-called the 5' RACE reads through MiXCR, storing one row per CDR3 protein. In the table there are about 780,000 distinct CDR3 sequences, about 46% of which are singletons. Sequenced input: blood. These receptors originate from a man of 80 years or more in good health.

For this clonotype: A read error is likely here: a far larger clone is one base away. This chain connects TRBV7-2 to TRBJ2-1, with D unresolved. Trimming stripped 5 bases from V and 0 bases from J, with 5 bases between. Germline CDR1 and CDR2: SGHTA and FQGNSA. This CDR3 comprises 13 residues. The CDR3 nucleotides are TGTGCCAGCAGCCCCACCTCCTACAATGAGCAGTTCTTC. Amino acids: CASSPTSYNEQFF.

V and J are TRBV3-1 and TRBJ2-3; D ambiguous. The V end lost 0 bases, the J end lost 2 bases, and 9 bases lay between the germline ends. Germline loops: CDR1 LGHDT, CDR2 YNNKEL (reference sequence). This CDR3 contains 15 residues. The CDR3 coding sequence is TGTGCCAGCAGCCAAGAAGGAACCCTCACAGATACGCAGTATTTT. Its translation is CASSQEGTLTDTQYF.

The chain combines TRBV5-1 with TRBJ1-1; D might be TRBD1 (5 bases). The CDR3 length is 16 residues. Looked up from germline, CDR1 is SGHRS and CDR2 is YFSETQ. The V end lost 1 base, the J end lost 0 bases, and 13 bases lay between the germline ends. The CDR3 DNA is TGCGCCAGCAGCTTGTTTAGTACAGGATTGAACACTGAAGCTTTCTTT. Protein sequence: CASSLFSTGLNTEAFF.

This clonotype occurred a few times. The CDR3 reads CASQQGGEQFF. As DNA, the CDR3 is TGTGCCTCACAGCAGGGGGGTGAGCAGTTCTTC. The rearrangement links TRBV28 to TRBJ2-1, with D possibly being TRBD1 (7 bases). Between the trimmed V and J ends, which lost 11 bases and 9 bases, there was a span of 14 bases. The CDR3 length is 11 residues. Germline loops: CDR1 MDHEN, CDR2 SYDVKM.

The J gene is TRBJ2-6, the V gene TRBV27, with D unclear. The germline V gene has CDR1 MNHEY and CDR2 SMNVEV (reference sequence). The V end was cut by 5 bases, the J end by 4 bases, with 12 bases between. The CDR3 runs to 15 residues. For the CDR3, the DNA is TGTGCCAGCAGTACCTCCCTCCCCGGGGCCAACGTCCTGACTTTC. Its translation: CASSTSLPGANVLTF.

This clonotype was seen only a few times. The chain is built from TRBV11-1 and TRBJ2-7; D gene uncertain. CDR1 and CDR2 from the germline V gene are SGHAT and FQDESV (reference sequence). CDR3 length: 12 amino acids. The ends were cut back, 5 bases at V and 3 bases at J, with 8 bases in the middle. The CDR3 is CASSPRNYEQYF. In DNA form, the CDR3 reads TGTGCCAGCAGCCCTCGAAACTACGAGCAGTACTTC.

This clonotype has more than one count but fewer than ten. J is TRBJ2-4 and V is TRBV7-2; D may be TRBD1 (5 bases). Trimming left V 5 bases short and J 1 base short, with 12 bases between. CDR1 is SGHTA, CDR2 FQGNSA, per germline. The CDR3 totals 15 residues. The CDR3, as DNA: TGTGCCAGCAGCCCTCAGGGTCGGGCCAAAAACATTCAGTACTTC. Protein: CASSPQGRAKNIQYF.

The chain carries TRBV18 and TRBJ2-6; 11 nucleotides match TRBD1. Germline V gene data show CDR1 as KGHSH and CDR2 as LQKENI. This CDR3 has 18 amino acids. Trimming at V came to 2 bases and at J to 0 bases, leaving 3 bases not matched to a gene. The CDR3 spells CASSPRGQGASGANVLTF. The DNA of the CDR3 is TGTGCCAGCTCACCAAGAGGACAGGGGGCCTCTGGGGCCAACGTCCTGACTTTC.

This clonotype was counted between two and nine times. V usage is TRBV11-1 and J usage is TRBJ2-3; D may be TRBD1 (7 bases). Germline CDR1 and CDR2: SGHAT and FQDESV (reference sequence). The CDR3 loop spans 21 amino acids. V was cut by 5 bases and J by 4 bases, with 34 bases left in between. CDR3 residues: CASSVDRPGGGRPLFADTQYF. The DNA for the CDR3 is TGTGCCAGCAGCGTTGACCGCCCCGGAGGGGGCCGACCACTATTCGCAGATACGCAGTATTTT.

This clonotype was recorded only once. The junction differs from germline at one of its ends, possibly a read error. This rearrangement joins TRBV6-5 to TRBJ1-2, with D perhaps matching TRBD1 (5 bases). This CDR3 has 15 amino acids. Germline V CDR1 and CDR2: MNHEY, SVGAGI. CDR3 sequence reads: CASCYSGQSNYGYTF. For the CDR3, the DNA is TGTGCCAGCTGTTACTCGGGGCAGAGTAACTATGGCTACACCTTC.